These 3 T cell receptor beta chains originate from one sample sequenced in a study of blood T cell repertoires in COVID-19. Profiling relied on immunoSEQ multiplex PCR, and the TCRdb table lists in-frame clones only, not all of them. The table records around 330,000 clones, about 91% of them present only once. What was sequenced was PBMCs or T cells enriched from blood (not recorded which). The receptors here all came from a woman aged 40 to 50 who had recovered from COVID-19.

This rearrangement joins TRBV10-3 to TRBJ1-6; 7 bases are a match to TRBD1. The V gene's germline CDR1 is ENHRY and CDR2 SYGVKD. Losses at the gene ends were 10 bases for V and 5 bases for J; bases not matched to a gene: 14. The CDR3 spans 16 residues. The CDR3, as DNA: TGTGCCACCTCCCGGACAGGAGCGGAAAATAATTCACCCCTCCACTTT. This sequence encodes CATSRTGAENNSPLHF.

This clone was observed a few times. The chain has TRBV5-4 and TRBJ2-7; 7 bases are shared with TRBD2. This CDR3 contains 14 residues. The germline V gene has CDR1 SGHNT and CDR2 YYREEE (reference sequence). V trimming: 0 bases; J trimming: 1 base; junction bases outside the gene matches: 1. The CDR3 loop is CASSLASGSYEQYF. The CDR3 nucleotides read TGTGCCAGCAGCTTGGCTAGCGGTTCCTACGAGCAGTACTTC.

In DNA form, the CDR3 reads TGTGCCAGCAGCTCGGGGACAGAGGGGAACACCATATATTTT. Protein product: CASSSGTEGNTIYF. This chain uses TRBV5-5 with TRBJ1-3; 7 positions agree with TRBD1. Per germline, CDR1 SGHKS and CDR2 YYEKEE (reference sequence). Trimming removed 3 bases from V and 7 bases from J; junction bases left unmatched: 7. The CDR3 consists of 14 residues.